Listed below are T cell receptor beta chains from one sample, sequenced in a study of cytomegalovirus exposure and HLA in healthy donors. The repertoire was sequenced with immunoSEQ multiplex PCR; TCRdb's copy has only in-frame clones and lacks some. The repertoire includes 100,000 to 150,000 clones, roughly 80% of them detected once, and 2% to 2.5% sits in the top ten. The sequenced sample was PBMCs. The receptors here all came from a man between 25 and 39 years old in good health and CMV-seronegative. The CDR3 runs from the conserved cysteine through the conserved F or W. A D gene is named only where the DNA matches it firmly. Some rows mark clone size as missing; the rest say once, few, many or name a class of expanded clone.

v_call	d_call	clone_size	j_call	cdr3_nt	cdr3_aa
TRBV18	-	-	TRBJ2-6	TGTGCCAGCTCAGTCAGCCACTCTGGGGCCAACGGCCTGACTTTC	CASSVSHSGANGLTF
TRBV10-1	-	-	TRBJ1-1	TGCGCCAGTACCTGGAGCGAATTTAACACTGAAGCTTTCTTT	CASTWSEFNTEAFF
TRBV28	-	-	TRBJ1-5	TGTGCCAGCCGGTTACAGGGACAGCCCCAGCATTTT	CASRLQGQPQHF
TRBV10-2	TRBD1	-	TRBJ1-4	TGCGCCAGCAGGGACAGGGGCTCGCAGGAAAAACTGTTTTTT	CASRDRGSQEKLFF
TRBV2	-	few	TRBJ2-3	TGTGCCAGCAGTCAGGGATCTTCCACAGATACGCAGTATTTT	CASSQGSSTDTQYF
TRBV25-1	TRBD1	-	TRBJ2-7	TGTGCCAGCAGTGGGGGACAGGGTCGGGACTACGAGCAGTACTTC	CASSGGQGRDYEQYF
TRBV7-6	-	-	TRBJ1-3	TGTGCCAGCAGCTTAGGACTGTCGTTCTCTGGAAACACCATATATTTT	CASSLGLSFSGNTIYF
TRBV27	TRBD2	-	TRBJ2-7	TGTGCCAGCAGTGTCCTAGCGGGGAGCTCCTACGAGCAGTACTTC	CASSVLAGSSYEQYF
TRBV9	TRBD2	-	TRBJ2-3	TGTGCCAGCAGCCCAGCGGGGGGGCGAACAGATACGCAGTATTTT	CASSPAGGRTDTQYF
TRBV13	TRBD1	-	TRBJ2-5	TGTGCCAGCAGCTTATGGGACAGCCACCAAGAGACCCAGTACTTC	CASSLWDSHQETQYF
TRBV4-1	-	-	TRBJ1-1	TGCGCCAGCAGCCAAGAATGGGGAGGGGGGCTCACTGAAGCTTTCTTT	CASSQEWGGGLTEAFF
TRBV14	-	-	TRBJ1-1	TGTGCCAGCAGCCATAGGGGGAACACTGAAGCTTTCTTT	CASSHRGNTEAFF
TRBV9	TRBD1	-	TRBJ1-1	TGTGCCAGCAGCGCTACAGGGGGCACTGAAGCTTTCTTT	CASSATGGTEAFF
TRBV28	TRBD1	-	TRBJ2-4	TGTGCCAGCAGTTTTTGGGGAACTTGGGACAGGAATGGGGCAAACAGTCAGTACTTC	CASSFWGTWDRNGANSQYF
TRBV7-9	TRBD1	-	TRBJ2-1	TGTGCCAGCAGCACTTGGGACAGGGCAAAACAGCATGAGCAGTTCTTC	CASSTWDRAKQHEQFF
TRBV9	TRBD1	once	TRBJ1-1	TGTGCCAGCAGCGGACCGACAGGGGGCGCCCCAGCTTTCTTT	CASSGPTGGAPAFF
TRBV29-1	-	-	TRBJ2-5	TGCAGCGTCGCGGCGCAGGGTATGTGGGAGACCCAGTACTTC	CSVAAQGMWETQYF
TRBV9	TRBD2	-	TRBJ2-2	TGTGCCAGCAGCGTAGGGGTAGCGGGGGGCGCCGGGGAGCTGTTTTTT	CASSVGVAGGAGELFF
TRBV9	-	-	TRBJ2-7	TGTGCCAGCAGCGTAACCAGCGCCTCCTACGAGCAGTACTTC	CASSVTSASYEQYF
TRBV6-6	-	once	TRBJ2-7	TGTGCCAGCAGTTACCCGCGGGACGGAGACTACGAGCAGTACTTC	CASSYPRDGDYEQYF
TRBV5-4	-	-	TRBJ2-5	TGTGCCAGCAGCCCGGGACTTAATAAAGAGACCCAGTACTTC	CASSPGLNKETQYF
TRBV7-2	-	few	TRBJ1-2	TGTGCCAGCAGCCCAGGGGTTATTAACTATGGCTACACCTTC	CASSPGVINYGYTF
TRBV4-1	TRBD1	-	TRBJ1-5	TGCGCCAGCAGCGGACTGTCAGGGGGCGGTCAGCCCCAGCATTTT	CASSGLSGGGQPQHF
TRBV9	-	-	TRBJ2-2	TGTGCCAGCAGCGTAGATGGGCACGTCCGAGGGGAGCTGTTTTTT	CASSVDGHVRGELFF
TRBV14	-	-	TRBJ2-2	TGTGCCAGCAGTCCGAGTCGGGCCGGGGAGCTGTTTTTT	CASSPSRAGELFF
TRBV28	TRBD1	-	TRBJ2-3	TGTGCCAGCAGTTCAACAGACAGGGGGAACAGAGATACGCAGTATTTT	CASSSTDRGNRDTQYF
TRBV6-5	TRBD1	-	TRBJ1-2	TGTGCCAGCAGCCGCGGGACAGTGAGATATGGCTACACCTTC	CASSRGTVRYGYTF
TRBV7-2	TRBD2	few	TRBJ2-1	TGTGCCAGCAGCGATCGGACTAGTGCCCTCCACAATGAGCAGTTCTTC	CASSDRTSALHNEQFF
TRBV5-6	TRBD2	few	TRBJ2-3	TGTGCCAGCAGTACGACTAGCGGGGGCACAGATACGCAGTATTTT	CASSTTSGGTDTQYF
TRBV28	-	-	TRBJ2-2	TGTGCCACCTCCAAGGGGGGGTCTGTAGGGGCCGGGGAGCTGTTTTTT	CATSKGGSVGAGELFF
TRBV10-3	-	-	TRBJ1-5	TGTGCCATCAGGGAAGAGACAGGTAGCAATCAGCCCCAGCATTTT	CAIREETGSNQPQHF
TRBV6-5	-	-	TRBJ2-2	TGTGCCAGCAGAACGGGGGAAGCCGGGGAGCTGTTTTTT	CASRTGEAGELFF
TRBV4-1	-	-	TRBJ1-1	TGCGCCAGCAGCCACCTCCGACAGGACGAAGCTTTCTTT	CASSHLRQDEAFF
TRBV10-1	-	-	TRBJ1-6	TGCGCCAGCAGTGAGCAGGCGAATTCACCCCTCCACTTT	CASSEQANSPLHF
TRBV21-1	-	medium-sized	TRBJ2-7	TGTGCCAGCAGCAAAGAGGGGGGACTAAATTACGAGCAGTACTTC	CASSKEGGLNYEQYF
TRBV11-2	-	-	TRBJ2-7	TGTGCCAGCAGCCCAAACGGGGGTAGTCCCTACGAGCAGTACTTC	CASSPNGGSPYEQYF